The 7 T cell receptor beta chains listed next were all sequenced from one sample in a study of T cell responses to AZD1222 COVID-19 vaccine. Produced via immunoSEQ multiplex PCR; TCRdb's table is partial and in-frame only. Among about 83,000 clones listed, around 93% were seen once. The sequences come from peripheral blood, collected 28 days after the second AZD1222 dose. The receptors were sampled from an adult who received the AZD1222 COVID-19 vaccine.

The V gene is TRBV3-1 (or the pseudogene TRBV3-2), the J gene TRBJ2-7; TRBD2 is a possible D gene (5 bases). Germline values: CDR1 LGHDT, CDR2 YNNKEL (reference sequence). V was cut by 3 bases and J by 5 bases, with 20 bases left in between. The CDR3 has 16 residues. CDR3 bases: TGTGCCAGCAGCCAGACTCCTCGAGGGCTGCTAGACGAGCAGTACTTC. Amino acids: CASSQTPRGLLDEQYF.

This clone was found a few times. The rearrangement joins TRBV6-5 to TRBJ1-1; 11 positions match TRBD1. The CDR3 is made up of 14 amino acids. In germline, CDR1 is MNHEY, CDR2 SVGAGI. J lost 2 bases, V lost 6 bases, and 2 bases had no gene match. The CDR3 here is CASRDRGPNTEAFF. CDR3 DNA: TGTGCCAGCAGGGACAGGGGGCCTAACACTGAAGCTTTCTTT.

Comments on this clone: Its ends do not fully match the called genes, so a read error is possible. This chain uses TRBV6-1 with TRBJ1-5; tentative D call: TRBD1 (5 bases). The CDR3 has 16 amino acids. The V gene's germline CDR1 is MNHNS and CDR2 SASEGT. CDR3 amino acids: CACSDAEGSGEQPQHF. The DNA of the CDR3 is TGTGCCTGCAGTGATGCGGAGGGGAGTGGGGAGCAGCCCCAGCATTTT.

This sequence joins TRBV7-2 and TRBJ1-5, with D perhaps matching TRBD1 (5 bases). V dropped 5 bases and J dropped 0 bases, with 11 bases sitting between them. In germline, CDR1 is SGHTA, CDR2 FQGNSA. This CDR3 has 15 amino acids. This CDR3 reads CASSKTAISNQPQHF. CDR3 bases: TGTGCCAGCAGCAAGACAGCAATTAGCAATCAGCCCCAGCATTTT.

This chain joins TRBV7-7 and TRBJ2-2, with TRBD1 as a possible D gene (6 bases). V was cut by 4 bases and J by 4 bases, with 10 bases left in between. The CDR3 spans 14 residues. In germline, CDR1 is SSHAT, CDR2 FNYEAQ (reference sequence). DNA of the CDR3: TGTGCCAGCAGCTCGGGACAAGTCACCGGGGAGCTGTTTTTT. It translates to CASSSGQVTGELFF.

The V gene is TRBV2, the J gene TRBJ1-5, with 7 nucleotides matching TRBD1. J gave up 7 bases and V 6 bases, and 9 bases lay outside the gene matches. Per the germline V gene, CDR1 is SNHLY and CDR2 is FYNNEI. This CDR3 region has 14 residues. In DNA, the CDR3 is TGTGCCAGCAGCGGACAGGCCCGCCAGCAGCCCCAGCATTTT. Protein: CASSGQARQQPQHF.

As to this clone: Other DNA sequences of this sample code for an identical CDR3. The chain recombines TRBV5-4 with TRBJ2-3, with D possibly TRBD2 on 6 matching bases. The length of the CDR3 is 14 residues. Germline V gives CDR1 SGHNT, CDR2 YYREEE (reference sequence). V was trimmed by 2 bases and J by 0 bases, leaving 7 bases between them. The CDR3 reads CASSFRGSTDTQYF. The DNA for the CDR3 is TGTGCCAGCAGCTTTCGGGGGAGCACAGATACGCAGTATTTT. The complete variable domain, with remaining parts taken from reference TRBV5-4 and TRBJ2-3, reads ETGVTQSPTHLIKTRGQQVTLRCSSQSGHNTVSWYQQALGQGPQFIFQYYREEENGRGNFPPRFSGLQFPNYSSELNVNALELDDSALYLCASSFRGSTDTQYFGPGTRLTVL.